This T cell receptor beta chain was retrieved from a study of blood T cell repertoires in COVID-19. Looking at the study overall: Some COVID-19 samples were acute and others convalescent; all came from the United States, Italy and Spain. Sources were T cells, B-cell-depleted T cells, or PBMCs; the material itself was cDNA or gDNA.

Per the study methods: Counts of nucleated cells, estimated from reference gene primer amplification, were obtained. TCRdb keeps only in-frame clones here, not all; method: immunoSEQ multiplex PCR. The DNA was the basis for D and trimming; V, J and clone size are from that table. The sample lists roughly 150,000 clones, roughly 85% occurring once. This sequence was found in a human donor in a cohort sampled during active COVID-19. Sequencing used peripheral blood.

The CDR3 spells CAISRTSGSYEQYF. CDR3 DNA sequence: TGTGCCATCAGCCGGACTAGCGGGAGCTACGAGCAGTACTTC. This sequence joins TRBV10-3 and TRBJ2-7; 13 bases are shared with TRBD2. CDR1 is ENHRY, CDR2 SYGVKD, per germline. The CDR3 totals 14 residues. With V trimmed by 6 bases and J by 3 bases, 2 bases remained unmatched.